These T cell receptor beta chains were read from a single sample in a study of brain T cells in children with intractable seizures. TCRdb's table, derived via immunoSEQ multiplex PCR, lists solely in-frame clones and lacks some. The sample lists hundreds of thousands of clones; about 93% were seen once. Material: peripheral blood, obtained approximately 5 months after surgery. Source of these receptors: a boy under three years old with tuberous sclerosis and intractable seizures. Both conserved end residues are part of each CDR3. The D gene is left open where the match is weak. The size of a clone is reported for some rows only, either as once, few or many, or as a class for expanded clones.

v_gene	d_gene	abundance	j_gene	CDR3aa	CDR3nt
TRBV28	.	.	TRBJ2-5	CASSRLDQTFGETQYF	TGTGCCAGCAGTCGGCTGGACCAGACATTCGGGGAGACCCAGTACTTC
TRBV3-1/TRBV3-2	TRBD2	.	TRBJ2-7	CASSPRLAGELSEQYF	TGTGCCAGCAGCCCAAGGCTAGCGGGAGAGCTAAGCGAGCAGTACTTC
TRBV7-2	TRBD2	.	TRBJ2-1	CASSSPPGLTEDEQFF	TGTGCCAGCAGCTCCCCGCCGGGACTAACGGAGGATGAGCAGTTCTTC
TRBV12-3/TRBV12-4	.	once	TRBJ2-5	CASSLEGRETQYF	TGTGCCAGCAGTTTAGAGGGTCGGGAGACCCAGTACTTC
TRBV6-5	TRBD2	.	TRBJ2-1	CASSRPSGREEQFF	TGTGCCAGCAGTCGGCCTAGCGGGAGAGAAGAGCAGTTCTTC
TRBV24-1	TRBD2	.	TRBJ2-1	CATSGWTSGRLFF	TGTGCCACCAGTGGATGGACTAGCGGCCGTCTGTTCTTC
TRBV7-6	TRBD1	.	TRBJ1-3	CASSPSPGQTLRTSGNTIYF	TGTGCCAGCAGCCCATCACCGGGACAGACCCTCCGAACCTCTGGAAACACCATATATTTT
TRBV4-1	TRBD1	.	TRBJ1-1	CASSQAATGTTEAFF	TGCGCCAGCAGCCAAGCAGCGACAGGGACCACTGAAGCTTTCTTT
TRBV9	TRBD2	.	TRBJ2-3	CASSVGARGSGADTQYF	TGTGCCAGCAGCGTAGGGGCTCGGGGGAGCGGGGCAGATACGCAGTATTTT
TRBV11-2	.	.	TRBJ2-3	CASSFTDTQYF	TGTGCCAGCAGCTTTACAGATACGCAGTATTTT
TRBV30	TRBD1	.	TRBJ2-1	CAWGRQGGDEQFF	TGTGCCTGGGGAAGACAGGGGGGGGATGAGCAGTTCTTC
TRBV19	.	.	TRBJ1-4	CASKTAPTTNEKLFF	TGTGCCAGTAAAACGGCGCCAACAACTAATGAAAAACTGTTTTTT
TRBV28	TRBD1	.	TRBJ1-2	CASSLGTGIYGYTF	TGTGCCAGCAGTTTAGGGACAGGGATATATGGCTACACCTTC
TRBV23-1	.	.	TRBJ2-7	CASSHSSTGYEQYF	TGCGCCAGCAGTCATTCATCAACAGGATACGAGCAGTACTTC
TRBV7-2	.	few	TRBJ1-6	CASSWKDGAGGNSPLHF	TGTGCCAGCAGCTGGAAGGACGGAGCCGGAGGTAATTCACCCCTCCACTTT
TRBV9	TRBD1	.	TRBJ1-6	CASSAALDRGDNSPLHF	TGTGCCAGCAGCGCGGCCCTCGACAGGGGCGATAATTCACCCCTCCACTTT
TRBV5-6	TRBD2	.	TRBJ2-5	CASSPGLAGYETQYF	TGTGCCAGCAGCCCTGGACTAGCGGGGTATGAGACCCAGTACTTC
TRBV7-8	.	.	TRBJ2-2	CASSLSDTGELFF	TGTGCCAGCAGCTTATCGGACACCGGGGAGCTGTTTTTT
TRBV6-5	.	.	TRBJ2-2	CASIPTLNTGELFF	TGTGCCAGCATTCCGACTCTGAACACCGGGGAGCTGTTTTTT
TRBV5-4	TRBD2	.	TRBJ2-7	CASSLVGTSGYYEQYF	TGTGCCAGCAGCTTGGTCGGGACTAGCGGATACTACGAGCAGTACTTC
TRBV15	.	.	TRBJ1-5	CATSWQQLNQPQHF	TGTGCCACGTCGTGGCAACAGCTCAATCAGCCCCAGCATTTT
TRBV7-9	TRBD2	.	TRBJ2-1	CASSLMTSGISYNEQFF	TGTGCCAGCAGCCTAATGACTAGCGGGATCTCCTACAATGAGCAGTTCTTC
TRBV4-2	TRBD2	.	TRBJ2-3	CASSERAGGPDTQYF	TGTGCCAGCAGCGAGAGGGCGGGGGGGCCGGATACGCAGTATTTT
TRBV7-2	TRBD2	.	TRBJ2-7	CASSSAGGGAREQYF	TGTGCCAGCAGCTCGGCCGGCGGGGGGGCGCGGGAGCAGTACTTC
TRBV5-1	TRBD2	.	TRBJ2-1	CASSLAGTTLNEQFF	TGCGCCAGCAGCTTGGCCGGGACTACCTTGAATGAGCAGTTCTTC
TRBV19	.	once	TRBJ2-7	CASSPPDRSYEQYF	TGTGCCAGTAGTCCACCAGACAGGTCATACGAGCAGTACTTC
TRBV9	TRBD2	few	TRBJ2-1	CASSVASGSEEQFF	TGTGCCAGCAGCGTCGCTAGCGGGAGTGAGGAGCAGTTCTTC
TRBV30	.	.	TRBJ2-7	CAWNRPDGNSYEQYF	TGTGCCTGGAACAGGCCGGACGGTAATTCCTACGAGCAGTACTTC
TRBV7-9	.	.	TRBJ1-1	CASSFGQEYTEAFF	TGTGCCAGCAGCTTCGGGCAGGAGTACACTGAAGCTTTCTTT
TRBV30	.	.	TRBJ1-2	CAWSEVGGYTF	TGTGCCTGGAGTGAAGTCGGGGGCTACACCTTC
TRBV5-1	TRBD2	.	TRBJ2-1	CASSLGLAGVGENEQFF	TGCGCCAGCAGCTTGGGGTTAGCGGGAGTAGGGGAGAATGAGCAGTTCTTC
TRBV30	.	.	TRBJ1-1	CASQPETEAFF	TGTGCCTCGCAGCCGGAAACTGAAGCTTTCTTT
TRBV7-8	TRBD2	.	TRBJ2-3	CASSLAGLAGLTYRTDTQYF	TGTGCCAGCAGCTTAGCAGGCCTAGCGGGACTGACTTACCGCACAGATACGCAGTATTTT
TRBV7-6	.	.	TRBJ1-3	CASSLGGLPGNTIYF	TGTGCCAGCAGCTTAGGGGGACTGCCTGGAAACACCATATATTTT
TRBV5-1	TRBD1	.	TRBJ2-1	CASSLGQGVYNEQFF	TGCGCCAGCAGCCTGGGACAGGGGGTTTACAATGAGCAGTTCTTC
TRBV6-5	.	.	TRBJ2-2	CASRPGDKGIGELFF	TGTGCCAGCAGGCCTGGGGACAAAGGGATCGGGGAGCTGTTTTTT
TRBV7-9	.	.	TRBJ2-1	CASSLETYNEQFF	TGTGCCAGCAGCTTAGAGACCTACAATGAGCAGTTCTTC
TRBV3-1/TRBV3-2	TRBD1	.	TRBJ1-2	CASSPNRGHYGYTF	TGTGCCAGCAGCCCGAACAGGGGACACTATGGCTACACCTTC
TRBV11-2	.	many	TRBJ1-3	CASSLDGRWSGNTIYF	TGTGCCAGCAGCTTAGATGGTCGCTGGTCTGGAAACACCATATATTTT
TRBV14	.	.	TRBJ2-3	CASSQDRRGVHGQYF	TGTGCCAGCAGCCAAGATAGGAGAGGGGTCCACGGGCAGTATTTT
TRBV19	.	.	TRBJ1-3	CASRRVHSGNTIYF	TGTGCCAGTAGGAGGGTTCACTCTGGAAACACCATATATTTT